The 15 T cell receptor beta chains given below trace back to one sample, sequenced in a study of blood T cell repertoires in COVID-19. Sequenced by immunoSEQ multiplex PCR; TCRdb stores in-frame clones only, minus some. The sample includes about 440,000 clones, approximately 89% of them seen just once. The sequencing input was peripheral blood. All receptors come from a woman aged 45 to 65 with COVID-19, enrolled during active disease.

J is TRBJ1-6 and V is TRBV21-1; the D segment call TRBD1 is taken from the table without a DNA check. TRBV21-1 is classified as a pseudogene. This CDR3 spans 14 amino acids. The CDR3 region has the DNA TGTGCCAGCATCTCACGACAGGGTACTTCACCCCTCCACTTT. Translated, it gives CASISRQGTSPLHF.

The V and J genes are TRBV12-1 and TRBJ2-5; TRBD1, as called in the table, went unchecked against the DNA. TRBV12-1 is labeled a pseudogene. This CDR3 has 16 amino acids. The DNA for the CDR3 is TGTGCCAGCAGCTTTCCTCCGGGACAGGGGAGAGAGACCCAGTACTTC. This translates into CASSFPPGQGRETQYF.

This clone was seen a handful of times. The chain uses TRBV19 and TRBJ1-3; D is undetermined. V was clipped by 5 bases and J by 0 bases, with 11 bases between them. The CDR3 has 15 amino acids. Germline loops: CDR1 LNHDA, CDR2 SQIVND (reference sequence). The CDR3 DNA is TGTGCCAGTAGTTCCCGAGACATCTCTGGAAACACCATATATTTT. Translating it yields CASSSRDISGNTIYF.

J is TRBJ1-1 and V is TRBV28, with D unclear. CDR3 length: 14 amino acids. V lost 7 bases, J lost 4 bases, and 16 bases lay in between. Germline CDR1 is MDHEN and CDR2 is SYDVKM. The CDR3 loop reads CASTSDSLGTEAFF. The CDR3 DNA reads TGTGCCAGCACCTCGGACTCACTGGGCACTGAAGCTTTCTTT. Full variable domain (missing parts from reference TRBV28 and TRBJ1-1): DVKVTQSSRYLVKRTGEKVFLECVQDMDHENMFWYRQDPGLGLRLIYFSYDVKMKEKGDIPEGYSVSREKKERFSLILESASTNQTSMYLCASTSDSLGTEAFFGQGTRLTVV.

This sequence joins TRBV2 and TRBJ1-2, with 7 bases lining up with TRBD1. The germline V gene has CDR1 SNHLY and CDR2 FYNNEI. The CDR3 has 13 residues. The J segment lost 8 bases and the V segment lost 10 bases, leaving 13 bases of the junction unmatched. Here the CDR3 DNA reads TGTGCCACCGCAACAGGGGCGCAAGGGGGCTACACCTTC. The encoded protein is CATATGAQGGYTF.

This sequence joins TRBV11-2 and TRBJ1-1; no clear D. Trimming took 7 bases from V and 1 from J, leaving 10 bases between them. This CDR3 region has 13 residues. Germline lookup yields CDR1 SGHAT and CDR2 FQNNGV. Here the CDR3 DNA reads TGTGCCAGCACCTTGGAGGGGAACACTGAAGCTTTCTTT. Its protein is CASTLEGNTEAFF.

This chain links TRBV6-5 with TRBJ1-2; 7 positions agree with TRBD1. J lost 6 bases, V lost 8 bases, and 15 bases had no gene match. There are 15 residues in the CDR3. Germline loops: CDR1 MNHEY, CDR2 SVGAGI. The CDR3: CASARGLQGSNGYTF. CDR3 coding DNA: TGTGCCAGCGCTAGGGGGCTACAGGGTTCTAATGGCTACACCTTC.

The chain joins TRBV20-1 to TRBJ2-3; no clear D. The CDR3 sequence is 13 residues long. Deletions cut 3 bases from V and 0 bases from J, with 7 bases between. From germline, CDR1 is DFQATT and CDR2 SNEGSKA (reference sequence). CDR3: CSASPSSTDTQYF. For the CDR3, the DNA is TGCAGTGCTAGTCCCTCTAGCACAGATACGCAGTATTTT.

V gene TRBV10-3 combines with J gene TRBJ1-3; 7 bases line up with TRBD1. Per the germline V gene, CDR1 is ENHRY and CDR2 is SYGVKD. J gave up 0 bases and V 10 bases, and 12 bases lay outside the gene matches. The CDR3 is 16 residues long. CDR3 nucleotides: TGTGCCACGATCCCGTCGGGGACAGTCTCTGGAAACACCATATATTTT. This sequence encodes CATIPSGTVSGNTIYF.

The chain uses TRBV7-8 and TRBJ1-5; TRBD1 agrees at 7 bases. The J segment lost 2 bases and the V segment lost 4 bases, leaving 8 bases of the junction unmatched. The CDR3 covers 16 residues. CDR1 is SGHVS, CDR2 FQNEAQ, per germline. Written as DNA, the CDR3 is TGTGCCAGCAGCTATCCACAGGGGAGAGGCAATCAGCCCCAGCATTTT. It translates to CASSYPQGRGNQPQHF.

This chain links TRBV9 with TRBJ1-5; a possible D gene is TRBD1 (6 bases). The CDR3 spans 13 residues. Germline V CDR1 and CDR2: SGDLS, YYNGEE. V dropped 3 bases and J dropped 4 bases, with 8 bases sitting between them. The CDR3 sequence: CASSAGVNQPQHF. The CDR3 DNA is TGTGCCAGCAGCGCAGGGGTAAATCAGCCCCAGCATTTT.

The chain joins TRBV9 to TRBJ2-2; possibly TRBD2 for D (7 bases). With 4 bases removed from V and 7 bases from J, the gap between germline ends came to 26 bases. There are 18 residues in the CDR3. Germline CDR1 and CDR2: SGDLS and YYNGEE. The CDR3 DNA reads as TGTGCCAGCAGCCCCCGGGATCGAGGGGGGGACGGTTTCGGGGAGCTGTTTTTT. Translation gives CASSPRDRGGDGFGELFF.

The rearrangement uses TRBV6-5 and TRBJ2-2; D is perhaps TRBD1 (5 bases). Germline assignment: CDR1 MNHEY and CDR2 SVGAGI. This CDR3 spans 14 amino acids. The ends were cut back, 7 bases at V and 0 bases at J, with 9 bases in the middle. The CDR3, as DNA: TGTGCCAGCACCCCAGGGACGAACACCGGGGAGCTGTTTTTT. This translates into CASTPGTNTGELFF.

The chain carries TRBV28 and TRBJ2-3; 9 nucleotides line up with TRBD2. CDR1 is MDHEN and CDR2 is SYDVKM in the germline V gene. The CDR3 totals 20 residues. The trim removed 4 bases at V and 5 bases at J, leaving 22 bases unmatched. CDR3 loop: CASSSPPGGGAVAGGDTQYF. The CDR3, as DNA: TGTGCCAGCAGTTCCCCACCAGGCGGGGGGGCGGTGGCGGGGGGAGATACGCAGTATTTT.

The genes are TRBV28 and TRBJ1-2; D perhaps matches TRBD1 (5 bases). The germline V and J ends were trimmed by 7 bases and 6 bases, with 15 bases remaining between them. The CDR3 spans 13 residues. Germline values: CDR1 MDHEN, CDR2 SYDVKM. CDR3 nucleotides: TGTGCCAGCACCGTGACAGCTTTGGATGGCTACACCTTC. Its protein is CASTVTALDGYTF.